The rows below give T cell receptor beta chains drawn from one sample of a study of blood T cell repertoires in COVID-19. Profiled with immunoSEQ multiplex PCR; TCRdb holds only in-frame clones, not every one. The sample yields 150,000 or so clones, 85% to 90% seen once. Sample: peripheral blood. The receptors stem from a woman in her 70s with COVID-19, enrolled during active disease. Each CDR3 is given with its conserved first and last residue. The order of the fields is clone size, D gene, V gene, J gene, CDR3 DNA, CDR3 protein. A D gene is named only where the DNA matches it firmly. Size values are once, few and many counts, or a class for expanded clones, and some rows have none.

clone size: few
D gene: TRBD1
V gene: TRBV7-9
J gene: TRBJ1-2
CDR3 DNA: TGTGCCAGCAGCTCGACTCACAGGGGACAACTCTATGGCTACACCTTC
CDR3 protein: CASSSTHRGQLYGYTF

clone size: -
D gene: TRBD1
V gene: TRBV5-3
J gene: TRBJ1-2
CDR3 DNA: TGTGCCAGAAGCTCTGACAGGGGTCACTATGGCTACACCTTC
CDR3 protein: CARSSDRGHYGYTF

clone size: -
D gene: -
V gene: TRBV11-2
J gene: TRBJ2-4
CDR3 DNA: TGTGCCAGCAGCCTATCATCCGCGTTGGAGGGAGGCAAAAACATTCAGTACTTC
CDR3 protein: CASSLSSALEGGKNIQYF

clone size: few
D gene: TRBD2
V gene: TRBV7-9
J gene: TRBJ2-7
CDR3 DNA: TGTGCCAGCAGCCACCCACGACTTGGCGGGGGGGCCGGGCGGAACGAGCAGTACTTC
CDR3 protein: CASSHPRLGGGAGRNEQYF

clone size: once
D gene: TRBD1
V gene: TRBV6-5
J gene: TRBJ2-7
CDR3 DNA: TGTGCCAGCAGGTTGGACAGGTCCTACGAGCAGTACTTC
CDR3 protein: CASRLDRSYEQYF

clone size: -
D gene: TRBD2
V gene: TRBV20-1
J gene: TRBJ2-1
CDR3 DNA: TGCAGTGCTAGTGCGGTAGCGGGGGGCCTTTACAATGAGCAGTTCTTC
CDR3 protein: CSASAVAGGLYNEQFF

clone size: -
D gene: -
V gene: TRBV28
J gene: TRBJ1-5
CDR3 DNA: TGTGCCAGCAGTCCCCACTTCCCCGGGCAGCCCCAGCATTTT
CDR3 protein: CASSPHFPGQPQHF

clone size: few
D gene: -
V gene: TRBV6-2/TRBV6-3
J gene: TRBJ1-2
CDR3 DNA: TGTGCCAGCAGTTACCTAGGATCTGGCTACACCTTC
CDR3 protein: CASSYLGSGYTF

clone size: -
D gene: TRBD1
V gene: TRBV5-1
J gene: TRBJ1-4
CDR3 DNA: TGCGCCAGCAGCTTGGTCCACAGGGGCCTTAATGAAAAACTGTTTTTT
CDR3 protein: CASSLVHRGLNEKLFF

clone size: -
D gene: TRBD2
V gene: TRBV5-1
J gene: TRBJ2-5
CDR3 DNA: TGCGCCAGCAGCTCTGTTCGACTAGCGGGGTTCCAAGAGACCCAGTACTTC
CDR3 protein: CASSSVRLAGFQETQYF

clone size: -
D gene: -
V gene: TRBV28
J gene: TRBJ2-7
CDR3 DNA: TGTGCCAGCGAAAAAGAGACTGGCTACGAGCAGTACTTC
CDR3 protein: CASEKETGYEQYF

clone size: -
D gene: -
V gene: TRBV19
J gene: TRBJ1-5
CDR3 DNA: TGTGCCAGTAGTTCCTCAGAGGCCCGTCAGCCCCAGCATTTT
CDR3 protein: CASSSSEARQPQHF

clone size: -
D gene: TRBD1
V gene: TRBV30
J gene: TRBJ2-1
CDR3 DNA: TGTGCCTGGAGTGGAGACAGGGAGTACAATGAGCAGTTCTTC
CDR3 protein: CAWSGDREYNEQFF

clone size: -
D gene: TRBD2
V gene: TRBV7-2
J gene: TRBJ2-1
CDR3 DNA: TGTGCCAGTATTGGCGGGGGAAACTCCTACAATGAGCAGTTCTTC
CDR3 protein: CASIGGGNSYNEQFF

clone size: -
D gene: -
V gene: TRBV7-2
J gene: TRBJ1-1
CDR3 DNA: TGTGCCAGCAGCTTCTCTAACACTGAAGCTTTCTTT
CDR3 protein: CASSFSNTEAFF

clone size: -
D gene: -
V gene: TRBV29-1
J gene: TRBJ1-1
CDR3 DNA: TGCAGCGTTGGCGCGGCCCCCGGCCGGAACACTGAAGCTTTCTTT
CDR3 protein: CSVGAAPGRNTEAFF

clone size: once
D gene: -
V gene: TRBV5-1
J gene: TRBJ1-5
CDR3 DNA: TGCGCCAGCAGCTTGGATGAGAGCAATAGCAATCAGCCCCAGCATTTT
CDR3 protein: CASSLDESNSNQPQHF

clone size: -
D gene: TRBD2
V gene: TRBV7-9
J gene: TRBJ2-3
CDR3 DNA: TGTGCCAGCACCCCGGGGGGGGCTGGGGATACGCAGTATTTT
CDR3 protein: CASTPGGAGDTQYF

clone size: -
D gene: TRBD1
V gene: TRBV3-1/TRBV3-2
J gene: TRBJ1-2
CDR3 DNA: TGTGCCAGCAGCGGACAGGGGGAAGATGGCTACACCTTC
CDR3 protein: CASSGQGEDGYTF

clone size: once
D gene: TRBD1
V gene: TRBV15
J gene: TRBJ2-7
CDR3 DNA: TGTGCCACCAGCAGGCCCGGACAGGGCTCCTACGAGCAGTACTTC
CDR3 protein: CATSRPGQGSYEQYF

clone size: -
D gene: -
V gene: TRBV4-1
J gene: TRBJ1-2
CDR3 DNA: TGCGCCAGCAGCCAGCAGGGTATCGGCTACACCTTC
CDR3 protein: CASSQQGIGYTF

clone size: -
D gene: TRBD1
V gene: TRBV19
J gene: TRBJ1-2
CDR3 DNA: TGTGCCAGTAGTTCGACAGGGGATAACTATGGCTACACCTTC
CDR3 protein: CASSSTGDNYGYTF

clone size: -
D gene: -
V gene: TRBV5-5
J gene: TRBJ1-1
CDR3 DNA: TGTGCCAGCAGCTTGGTAAGAGGTCAAGGGAACACTGAAGCTTTCTTT
CDR3 protein: CASSLVRGQGNTEAFF

clone size: -
D gene: TRBD1
V gene: TRBV10-3
J gene: TRBJ1-6
CDR3 DNA: TGTGCCATCAGTGATGGGACAGGGGGATGGTCATCACCCCTCCACTTT
CDR3 protein: CAISDGTGGWSSPLHF

clone size: -
D gene: TRBD1
V gene: TRBV24-1
J gene: TRBJ2-7
CDR3 DNA: TGTGCCACCAGTGGTACCGTGGGGACAGGCCCTTACGAGCAGTACTTC
CDR3 protein: CATSGTVGTGPYEQYF

clone size: -
D gene: TRBD2
V gene: TRBV10-1
J gene: TRBJ2-1
CDR3 DNA: TGCGCCAGCAGTGAGTCAAGCGGGGGACCTAGGGAGCAGTTCTTC
CDR3 protein: CASSESSGGPREQFF

clone size: once
D gene: TRBD1
V gene: TRBV28
J gene: TRBJ1-2
CDR3 DNA: TGTGCCAGCACCCTGACAGGGGGCGTTTCAGTGGGAGGCTACACCTTC
CDR3 protein: CASTLTGGVSVGGYTF

clone size: once
D gene: -
V gene: TRBV19
J gene: TRBJ2-2
CDR3 DNA: TGTGCCAGTATTCCAAGGGTAACAGGGTCCGGGGAGCTGTTTTTT
CDR3 protein: CASIPRVTGSGELFF

clone size: -
D gene: -
V gene: TRBV18
J gene: TRBJ1-5
CDR3 DNA: TGTGCCAGCTCACCTTTTAACACCCCCAATCAGCCCCAGCATTTT
CDR3 protein: CASSPFNTPNQPQHF

clone size: once
D gene: TRBD1
V gene: TRBV5-8
J gene: TRBJ1-6
CDR3 DNA: TGTGCCAGCAGCTTGGCCAGTGGACAGGGGAGCAATTCACCCCTCCACTTT
CDR3 protein: CASSLASGQGSNSPLHF

clone size: once
D gene: -
V gene: TRBV28
J gene: TRBJ2-3
CDR3 DNA: TGTGCCAGCAGTTGGACGGCCAAGGGGTCAGATACGCAGTATTTT
CDR3 protein: CASSWTAKGSDTQYF

clone size: -
D gene: -
V gene: TRBV5-4
J gene: TRBJ2-3
CDR3 DNA: TGTGCCAGCAGCTTGCCGCTTGCGGATACGCAGTATTTT
CDR3 protein: CASSLPLADTQYF

clone size: -
D gene: TRBD1
V gene: TRBV2
J gene: TRBJ2-3
CDR3 DNA: TGTGCCAGCAGTGAAGACGGGACAGGGAACACAGATACGCAGTATTTT
CDR3 protein: CASSEDGTGNTDTQYF